This TCR beta chain comes out of a study of neurological immune-mediated disorders. TCRdb reprocessed the 5' RACE reads with MiXCR, giving one entry per CDR3 protein. The profile shows some 49,000 distinct CDR3 sequences, more than 8% of them singletons. The CDR3 length is 14 residues. CDR1 is DFQATT, CDR2 SNEGSKA, per germline (reference sequence). V shed 6 bases and J shed 6 bases, with 21 bases lying between them. Specified time point: longitudinal time-point 1 (baseline). Many counts were recorded for this clonotype. The sequenced sample consisted of PBMCs. The chain carries TRBV20-1 and TRBJ2-7; tentatively, D is TRBD1 or TRBD2 (5 bases each). The receptor was isolated from a woman in her thirties or forties in good health. Here the CDR3 reads CSAPPPLGTTEQYF. For the CDR3, the DNA is TGCAGTGCCCCCCCCCCTCTGGGGACCACCGAGCAGTACTTC.